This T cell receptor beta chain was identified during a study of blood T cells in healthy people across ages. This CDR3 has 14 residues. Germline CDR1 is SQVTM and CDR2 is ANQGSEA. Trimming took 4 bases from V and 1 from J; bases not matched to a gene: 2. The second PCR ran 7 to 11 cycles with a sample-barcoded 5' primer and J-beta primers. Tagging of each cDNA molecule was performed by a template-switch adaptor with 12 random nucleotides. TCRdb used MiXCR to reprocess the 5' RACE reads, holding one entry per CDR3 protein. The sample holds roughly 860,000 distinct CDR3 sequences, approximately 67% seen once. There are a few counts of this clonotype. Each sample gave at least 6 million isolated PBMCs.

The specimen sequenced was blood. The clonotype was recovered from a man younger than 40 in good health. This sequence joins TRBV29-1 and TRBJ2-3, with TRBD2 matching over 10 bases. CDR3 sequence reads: CSVVGTSGTDTQYF. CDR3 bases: TGCAGCGTTGTAGGGACTAGCGGCACAGATACGCAGTATTTT.